The 18 T cell receptor beta chains below were found in one sample sequenced in a study of beta chain features in type 1 diabetes (dated by TCRdb to the late 2010s). Broader findings and caveats from the paper: In all four CD4+ subsets, TCRB CDR3 length was moderately but significantly shorter in type 1 diabetes patients.

No antigen is known for these receptors. The library was prepared using the immunoSEQ multiplex PCR assay. The entire amount of isolated RNA was reverse transcribed using the High Capacity cDNA Reverse Transcription Kit, so the sequenced TCRB transcripts were expressed ones. Not all clones reach the TCRdb copy of this immuneACCESS table, which keeps in-frame sequences only. Checked studies attribute under half of the gap to unresolved V genes and leave the rest unexplained. The sample profile shows a few hundred thousand clones; 14% of them were found once. The ten largest clones represent 0.017% of the sample. What was sequenced was naive CD4+ T cells from blood. The intended sense of this specimen's cell subset or site label: true naive CD4+ T cells. All receptors come from a man aged 25-45 years with type 1 diabetes.

This clone was picked up a small number of times. The genes are TRBV29-1 and TRBJ1-4; maybe TRBD1 (5 bases). From germline, CDR1 is SQVTM and CDR2 ANQGSEA. The V end was cut by 6 bases, the J end by 0 bases, with 14 bases between. This CDR3 spans 15 amino acids. The CDR3 coding sequence is TGCAGCGTCCGGGGGGGAACAGCAACTAATGAAAAACTGTTTTTT. Translating it yields CSVRGGTATNEKLFF.

Notes on this clone: The sample has other DNA sequences that encode this CDR3 too. This chain links TRBV5-1 with TRBJ1-2; the match to TRBD1 covers 10 bases. The CDR3 contains 14 residues. Per the germline V gene, CDR1 is SGHRS and CDR2 is YFSETQ. V gave up 3 bases and J gave up 3 bases; unmatched junction bases: 2. This chain's CDR3 is CASSSGQGDYGYTF. For the CDR3, the DNA is TGCGCCAGCAGCTCCGGACAGGGGGACTATGGCTACACCTTC.

This sequence joins TRBV7-3 and TRBJ1-2, with 8 bases fitting TRBD1. Germline CDR1 reads SGHTA; CDR2 reads FQGTGA. The CDR3 has 16 amino acids. Trimming took 0 bases from V and 3 from J; bases not matched to a gene: 6. CDR3 bases: TGTGCCAGCAGCTTAACGCCAGGACAGGGACACTATGGCTACACCTTC. Translating gives CASSLTPGQGHYGYTF. The variable domain in full, with the rest retrieved from reference TRBV7-3 and TRBJ1-2, is GAGVSQTPSNKVTEKGKYVELRCDPISGHTALYWYRQSLGQGPEFLIYFQGTGAADDSGLPNDRFFAVRPEGSVSTLKIQRTERGDSAVYLCASSLTPGQGHYGYTFGSGTRLTVV.

V gene TRBV6-5 combines with J gene TRBJ2-1; 12 nucleotides agree with TRBD2. Germline values: CDR1 MNHEY, CDR2 SVGAGI. The V segment lost 3 bases and the J segment 7 bases; nucleotides outside the gene matches: 4. The CDR3 is made up of 15 amino acids. The CDR3 sequence: CASSYSTSGRNEQFF. CDR3 sequence (DNA): TGTGCCAGCAGTTATTCGACTAGCGGGAGAAATGAGCAGTTCTTC.

This clone has just a few counts. The chain carries TRBV27 and TRBJ1-5, with D perhaps TRBD1 (6 bases). Per germline, CDR1 MNHEY and CDR2 SMNVEV (reference sequence). The CDR3 totals 16 residues. Trimming left V 8 bases short and J 2 bases short, with 19 bases between. CDR3 in amino acids: CASEPVYREGNQPQHF. DNA for the CDR3: TGTGCCAGCGAACCAGTTTACAGGGAAGGCAATCAGCCCCAGCATTTT.

In this sample, this clone turned up a few times. V gene TRBV9 combines with J gene TRBJ2-7, with a weak D call TRBD2 (5 bases). The V gene's germline CDR1 is SGDLS and CDR2 YYNGEE. The CDR3 contains 15 residues. Trimming shortened V by 3 bases and J by 0 bases, and 13 bases separated the two germline ends. CDR3 loop: CASSADEGHSYEQYF. CDR3 coding DNA: TGTGCCAGCAGCGCAGATGAGGGCCACTCCTACGAGCAGTACTTC.

This clone has more than one count but fewer than ten. The V gene is TRBV4-2, the J gene TRBJ1-1; tentative D call: TRBD1 (5 bases). The V and J ends lost 0 bases and 10 bases respectively, with 18 bases between them. The CDR3 extends over 15 amino acids. Germline loops: CDR1 LGHNA, CDR2 YNFKEQ. The CDR3, as DNA: TGTGCCAGCAGCCAAGAGGGGCTCGCGGGGCTGGGAGCTTTCTTT. It codes for CASSQEGLAGLGAFF.

The V gene is TRBV28, the J gene TRBJ2-7, with 9 positions matching TRBD1. CDR3 length: 15 residues. The junction had 12 bases not matched to a gene; V was cut back by 6 bases and J by 6 bases. The germline gives CDR1 MDHEN, CDR2 SYDVKM. The CDR3 DNA reads as TGTGCCAGCAGCACAACTTGGACAGGGGCTCGCGAGCAGTACTTC. Its translation is CASSTTWTGAREQYF.

V usage is TRBV11-1 and J usage is TRBJ2-1; tentatively, D is TRBD2 (5 bases). Germline-derived CDR1 and CDR2 are SGHAT and FQDESV (reference sequence). Deletions cut 7 bases from V and 9 bases from J, with 19 bases between. The CDR3 is made up of 14 amino acids. CDR3 protein: CASTFARGAGEQFF. The CDR3 coding sequence is TGTGCCAGCACATTCGCCCGGGGTGCGGGTGAGCAGTTCTTC. Drawing the rest from reference TRBV11-1 and TRBJ2-1, the complete variable domain is EAEVAQSPRYKITEKSQAVAFWCDPISGHATLYWYRQILGQGPELLVQFQDESVVDDSQLPKDRFSAERLKGVDSTLKIQPAELGDSAMYLCASTFARGAGEQFFGPGTRLTVL.

This clone was seen more than once but under ten times. This rearrangement joins TRBV18 to TRBJ1-2; 8 positions match TRBD1. The V segment lost 3 bases and the J segment 4 bases; nucleotides outside the gene matches: 4. The CDR3 is made up of 14 amino acids. The germline V gene has CDR1 KGHSH and CDR2 LQKENI. Here the CDR3 reads CASSPGDRLYGYTF. The CDR3 DNA is TGTGCCAGCTCACCGGGGGACAGGCTCTATGGCTACACCTTC.

The V call is TRBV10-3, the J call TRBJ2-3; the match to TRBD1 covers 7 bases. Trimming cost V 6 bases and J 0 bases; bases outside gene matches: 3. The length of the CDR3 is 14 residues. CDR1 and CDR2 (germline): ENHRY, SYGVKD. The CDR3 sequence is CAISLTGSTDTQYF. The CDR3, as DNA: TGTGCCATCAGCCTGACAGGGAGCACAGATACGCAGTATTTT.

This clone was detected only a few times. This chain connects TRBV12-5 to TRBJ2-7; TRBD1 might be the D (6 bases). Trimming left V 0 bases short and J 2 bases short, with 11 bases between. The CDR3 has 15 residues. Germline V CDR1 and CDR2: LGHNT, FRNRAP. The CDR3 coding sequence is TGTGCTAGTGGTTTGGTACGAGGGGGAACCTACGAGCAGTACTTC. Its protein is CASGLVRGGTYEQYF.

The gene calls are TRBV6-6 and TRBJ2-7; D remains ambiguous. This CDR3 contains 14 residues. CDR1 is MNHNY and CDR2 is SVGAGI in the germline V gene (reference sequence). The V end lost 1 base, the J end lost 2 bases, and 9 bases lay between the germline ends. CDR3 residues: CASSYFTDTYEQYF. CDR3 in DNA: TGTGCCAGCAGTTACTTTACAGACACCTACGAGCAGTACTTC.

The chain employs TRBV4-2 and TRBJ2-1; TRBD1 matches 10 bases. The trim removed 1 base at V and 3 bases at J, leaving 3 bases unmatched. The germline gives CDR1 LGHNA, CDR2 YNFKEQ. This CDR3 comprises 16 residues. The CDR3 region is CASSQGGQGGYNEQFF. In nucleotides, the CDR3 is TGTGCCAGCAGCCAAGGCGGACAGGGGGGCTACAATGAGCAGTTCTTC.

The chain couples TRBV7-2 to TRBJ2-1; no reliable D call. The CDR3 extends over 13 amino acids. The germline V gene encodes CDR1 SGHTA and CDR2 FQGNSA. V was trimmed by 0 bases and J by 5 bases, leaving 5 bases between them. CDR3 coding DNA: TGTGCCAGCAGCTTAGCCCTAAACAATGAGCAGTTCTTC. It is translated as CASSLALNNEQFF.

This clone was detected a few times. Written as DNA, the CDR3 is TGTGCCAGCAGGCCGGGACAGGCCAACGAGCAGTACTTC. This gives the protein CASRPGQANEQYF. The V call is TRBV6-6, the J call TRBJ2-7; 8 bases align to TRBD1. The CDR3 totals 13 residues. CDR1 MNHNY and CDR2 SVGAGI come from the germline V gene (reference sequence). V shed 6 bases and J 5 bases; nucleotides not matched to a gene: 6.

There are a few counts of this clone. This chain joins TRBV30 and TRBJ2-1, with 7 bases identical to TRBD2. The CDR3 has 14 residues. Trimming at V came to 3 bases and at J to 4 bases, leaving 6 bases not matched to a gene. Germline V gene lookup returns CDR1 GTSNPN and CDR2 SVGIG (reference sequence). The CDR3 spells CAWRRELVYNEQFF. Here the CDR3 DNA reads TGTGCCTGGAGGCGGGAGTTAGTTTACAATGAGCAGTTCTTC.

This clone has a handful of counts. The V and J genes are TRBV2 and TRBJ2-1; D gene ambiguous. The CDR3 has 14 amino acids. Germline CDR1 and CDR2: SNHLY and FYNNEI. Deletions cut 7 bases from V and 0 bases from J, with 10 bases between. CDR3 region: CASIGFSSYNEQFF. For the CDR3, the DNA is TGTGCCAGCATTGGTTTCAGCTCCTACAATGAGCAGTTCTTC.